Listed below are T cell receptor beta chains from one sample, sequenced in a study of blood T cell repertoires in COVID-19. Profiling relied on immunoSEQ multiplex PCR, and the TCRdb table lists in-frame clones only, not all of them. Of under 200,000 clones in the sample, around 83% were seen once. The sample consisted of peripheral blood. These receptors were obtained from a woman over 75 with acute or convalescent COVID-19. The CDR3 runs from the conserved cysteine through the conserved F or W. D genes are given only for firm matches. The size field is filled for only some rows; it gives once, few, many or a size class.

V gene,D gene,clone size,J gene,CDR3 protein,CDR3 DNA
TRBV2,TRBD2,NA,TRBJ2-6,CASSEAREAGANVLTF,TGTGCCAGCAGTGAAGCCCGGGAGGCTGGGGCCAACGTCCTGACTTTC
TRBV18,NA,once,TRBJ2-5,CASSPQSGQETQYF,TGTGCCAGCTCACCACAATCAGGCCAAGAGACCCAGTACTTC
TRBV27,NA,NA,TRBJ1-4,CASRSNLEGVPLFF,TGTGCCAGCAGGTCAAACCTAGAGGGGGTCCCACTGTTTTTT
TRBV4-2,NA,NA,TRBJ2-3,CASSQGTTDTQYF,TGTGCCAGCAGCCAGGGCACGACAGATACGCAGTATTTT
TRBV10-3,TRBD1,NA,TRBJ2-2,CAISQPTGGGGTGELFF,TGTGCCATCAGCCAACCCACAGGGGGCGGGGGCACCGGGGAGCTGTTTTTT
TRBV5-6,TRBD1,NA,TRBJ1-6,CASSLVLGGQSPLHF,TGTGCCAGCAGCTTGGTTTTAGGGGGCCAATCACCCCTCCACTTT
TRBV7-2,NA,NA,TRBJ2-2,CASRPRRVNTGELFF,TGTGCCAGCAGACCGCGCAGGGTGAACACCGGGGAGCTGTTTTTT
TRBV5-1,TRBD1,NA,TRBJ2-3,CASSFGQESTDTQYF,TGCGCCAGCAGCTTCGGACAGGAGAGCACAGATACGCAGTATTTT
TRBV6-5,NA,NA,TRBJ1-1,CASPGNTEAFF,TGTGCCAGCCCGGGGAACACTGAAGCTTTCTTT
TRBV29-1,NA,NA,TRBJ2-7,CSVGQMSYEQYF,TGCAGCGTTGGGCAGATGTCCTACGAGCAGTACTTC
TRBV29-1,NA,NA,TRBJ1-5,CSVTVGGDQPQHF,TGCAGCGTTACGGTGGGGGGTGATCAGCCCCAGCATTTT
TRBV4-3,NA,NA,TRBJ1-4,CASSLHSATNEKLFF,TGCGCCAGCAGCCTCCACAGTGCAACTAATGAAAAACTGTTTTTT
TRBV6-5,TRBD1,NA,TRBJ2-7,CASRGTGGSYEQYF,TGTGCCAGCAGAGGGACAGGGGGCTCCTACGAGCAGTACTTC
TRBV5-1,NA,few,TRBJ1-5,CASSLVAETHQPQHF,TGCGCCAGCAGCTTGGTCGCAGAGACTCATCAGCCCCAGCATTTT
TRBV2,TRBD1,NA,TRBJ2-7,CASTPGQVPAEQYF,TGTGCCAGCACCCCGGGACAGGTTCCCGCCGAGCAGTACTTC
TRBV3-1/TRBV3-2,TRBD1,NA,TRBJ1-1,CASSLYRGGTEAFF,TGTGCCAGCAGCCTCTACAGGGGGGGCACTGAAGCTTTCTTT
TRBV28,TRBD1,NA,TRBJ2-1,CASSGGPGTGGNEQFF,TGTGCCAGCAGTGGAGGTCCCGGGACAGGGGGCAATGAGCAGTTCTTC
TRBV9,NA,NA,TRBJ1-1,CASSVGGPTEAFF,TGTGCCAGCAGCGTAGGCGGGCCCACTGAAGCTTTCTTT
TRBV7-2,NA,NA,TRBJ2-2,CASGGGRVAGELFF,TGTGCCAGCGGGGGGGGGCGAGTGGCCGGGGAGCTGTTTTTT
TRBV6-5,NA,NA,TRBJ2-5,CASSYPGRETQYF,TGTGCCAGCAGTTACCCTGGGAGGGAGACCCAGTACTTC
TRBV19,NA,NA,TRBJ1-5,CATTYRDSGNQPQHF,TGTGCCACGACATACAGGGATTCGGGCAATCAGCCCCAGCATTTT
TRBV5-1,NA,NA,TRBJ1-1,CASSLTGMNTEAFF,TGCGCCAGCAGCTTGACAGGGATGAACACTGAAGCTTTCTTT
TRBV19,TRBD1,NA,TRBJ2-5,CASRGQGDATQYF,TGTGCCAGCAGAGGACAGGGGGACGCGACCCAGTACTTC
TRBV7-2,NA,NA,TRBJ1-1,CASRSVPADTEAFF,TGTGCCAGCAGGTCTGTCCCTGCGGACACTGAAGCTTTCTTT